This T cell receptor (beta chain) was sequenced during a study of blood T cell dynamics during melanoma immunotherapy (dated by TCRdb to 2018 to 2021). Background for the entire study: Patients with metastatic melanoma were treated with first-line pembrolizumab or nivolumab plus ipilimumab as standard of care in the United Kingdom. To identify early correlates of response, the study profiled peripheral T cell receptor repertoires in patients with metastatic melanoma before and after one cycle of checkpoint inhibitor therapy. The training cohort consisted of consecutive patients, while an additional independent group of patients from the same centre was pooled to form an external validation set. The paper as a whole reports these results and caveats: The relatively small sample size was acknowledged as potentially limiting generalization of the results. Unlike progressors, patients who went on to achieve disease control showed a bifurcated reorganization of the PBMC repertoire at W3, with either increased clonality or increased diversity. Whether the T cell clones behind the repertoire changes were melanoma-specific or instead reflected general immune activation was something the study could not determine.

Comments on this clone: Its target antigen remains unknown. No quality values exist for individual bases; no much larger clone is one base distant.

Every bulk PBMC sample had a fixed 350 ng of DNA loaded. The immunoSEQ TCRb Assay kit was used according to manufacturer instructions to amplify TCR beta CDR3 sequences from genomic DNA. The KAPA Library Quantification Kit for Illumina platforms was used to quantify the pooled libraries by qPCR. Pooled libraries were clustered at roughly 0.6-1.2 pM and sequenced on an Illumina NextSeq 500. The study's own analysis went as follows. TCR data were analyzed with immunoSEQ ANALYZER and the R LymphoSeq package. A rearrangement efficiency score was calculated as productive divided by the sum of productive and non-productive CDR3 sequences. Within each patient, timepoints were compared pairwise for clonality, measured with the Gini coefficient, and for diversity, measured with the Renyi index at alpha=1. Clonal relatedness used an edit distance of 3, and repertoire similarity used the Bhattacharyya coefficient, both computed in LymphoSeq. Linear discriminant analysis on week-3 changes in clonality and diversity was built with the R MASS and caret packages to classify response. TCRdb retrieved this table from immuneACCESS and kept in-frame rearrangements only. Not all clones are present; in checked studies, unresolved V genes account for under half, and no reason is known for the remainder. That table is the source of V, J and clone size, and D and trimming were worked out from the DNA. The sample table lists fewer than 15,000 clones, 86% of them with a count of one. Around 5% of the sample is held by the ten biggest clonotypes.

The time point label on this specimen signifies: week 3, after first cycle of checkpoint inhibitor. Blood was sampled before treatment (T0) and at week 3 (W3), after the first cycle of checkpoint blockade. Except for a couple of patients with rapid clinical progression, response was assessed 12 weeks after the first infusion by RECIST 1.1; disease control meant complete response, partial response or stable disease. Patients were not eligible if they had prior systemic cancer treatment, concomitant immunosuppressant therapy or synchronous other active malignancies. Bulk PBMC and plasma cell-free DNA were both sequenced for TCR beta so that circulating cells and T cell turnover could be tracked. PBMC were isolated from blood with Lymphoprep and SepMate tubes, followed by red cell lysis. QIAamp DNA Blood Mini kits were used to extract DNA from PBMC and sorted T cell subsets. Via the germline V gene, CDR1 is SGDLS and CDR2 YYNGEE. Relative to germline, V is 2 bases shorter and J is 1 base shorter, with 10 bases between their ends. Taken from cysteine to phenylalanine, the CDR3 has 15 residues. The read is trimmed to its CDR3 DNA, 45 bases read in frame from base 1.

Material: blood, obtained from a patient treated with checkpoint blockade. The chain joins TRBV9 to TRBJ1-5; the best D guess is TRBD1, with 5 bases matching. The source is a human donor with melanoma. The CDR3 protein: CASSVEGLSNQPQHF. The sequence in DNA is TGTGCCAGCAGCGTGGAGGGACTGAGCAATCAGCCCCAGCATTTT.